The 19 T cell receptor beta chains given below trace back to one sample, sequenced in a study of blood T cell repertoires in COVID-19. Sequencing used immunoSEQ multiplex PCR; TCRdb keeps in-frame clones, though not all of them. The sample lists over 150,000 clones, 83% occurring once. Sequences were obtained from peripheral blood. The receptors were sampled from a woman in her sixties or seventies with COVID-19, enrolled during active disease.

The chain has TRBV28 and TRBJ2-5; possible D gene TRBD2, 6 bases. Germline CDR1 and CDR2: MDHEN and SYDVKM. V dropped 5 bases and J dropped 1 base, with 11 bases sitting between them. This CDR3 has 14 amino acids. In nucleotides, the CDR3 is TGTGCCAGCAGTAACGGGGGTTTCCAAGAGACCCAGTACTTC. This translates into CASSNGGFQETQYF. The complete variable domain, with remaining parts taken from reference TRBV28 and TRBJ2-5, reads DVKVTQSSRYLVKRTGEKVFLECVQDMDHENMFWYRQDPGLGLRLIYFSYDVKMKEKGDIPEGYSVSREKKERFSLILESASTNQTSMYLCASSNGGFQETQYFGPGTRLLVL.

The CDR3 reads CASSPLISRGRLANYGYTF. The DNA for the CDR3 is TGTGCCAGCAGCCCATTGATCTCCAGGGGCCGTCTAGCTAACTATGGCTACACCTTC. The chain recombines TRBV7-9 with TRBJ1-2, with D perhaps matching TRBD1 (6 bases). Germline CDR1 SEHNR, CDR2 FQNEAQ (reference sequence). CDR3 length: 19 residues. V gave up 5 bases and J gave up 0 bases, with 25 bases separating them.

This chain connects TRBV7-2 to TRBJ2-3; 7 bases match TRBD2. The CDR3 totals 13 residues. The germline V gene encodes CDR1 SGHTA and CDR2 FQGNSA. V trimming: 1 base; J trimming: 8 bases; junction bases outside the gene matches: 3. The CDR3 loop reads CASSLGDYFTQYF. The CDR3 DNA follows: TGTGCCAGCAGCTTAGGGGACTACTTTACGCAGTATTTT.

The genes are TRBV14 and TRBJ1-6, with 7 bases identical to TRBD1. CDR3 length: 15 residues. Germline V CDR1 and CDR2: SGHDN, FVKESK. V was pared by 0 bases and J by 7 bases, with 3 bases of the junction left unmatched. The CDR3 sequence is CASSQDQGGNSPLHF. In DNA form, the CDR3 reads TGTGCCAGCAGCCAAGATCAAGGGGGCAATTCACCCCTCCACTTT. The whole variable domain, remainder taken from reference TRBV14 and TRBJ1-6, is EAGVTQFPSHSVIEKGQTVTLRCDPISGHDNLYWYRRVMGKEIKFLLHFVKESKQDESGMPNNRFLAERTGGTYSTLKVQPAELEDSGVYFCASSQDQGGNSPLHFGNGTRLTVT.

This rearrangement joins TRBV29-1 to TRBJ2-3; D is unclear. Germline V gene lookup returns CDR1 SQVTM and CDR2 ANQGSEA. This CDR3 comprises 13 residues. Trimming left V 3 bases short and J 0 bases short, with 7 bases between. As DNA, the CDR3 is TGCAGCGTTGACGCAGTGAGCACAGATACGCAGTATTTT. It translates to CSVDAVSTDTQYF.

This chain joins TRBV19 and TRBJ1-1, with 7 bases fitting TRBD1. Germline-derived CDR1 and CDR2 are LNHDA and SQIVND (reference sequence). V was pared by 3 bases and J by 1 base, with 2 bases of the junction left unmatched. The CDR3 consists of 14 residues. The CDR3: CASSIEGANTEAFF. CDR3 in DNA: TGTGCCAGTAGTATTGAGGGGGCGAACACTGAAGCTTTCTTT.

Here the CDR3 DNA reads TGTGCCAGCAGCGAGGGGGGACAGGGGGTTTCACCCCTCCACTTT. Its translation is CASSEGGQGVSPLHF. The chain combines TRBV9 with TRBJ1-6, with 11 bases fitting TRBD1. Trimming took 3 bases from V and 9 from J; bases not matched to a gene: 5. The CDR3 is made up of 15 amino acids. Germline CDR1 SGDLS, CDR2 YYNGEE.

This clone was counted a few times. The V gene is TRBV11-2, the J gene TRBJ1-5, with TRBD1 as a possible D gene (5 bases). V was clipped by 1 base and J by 1 base, with 5 bases between them. There are 14 residues in the CDR3. CDR1 is SGHAT and CDR2 is FQNNGV in the germline V gene. For the CDR3, the DNA is TGTGCCAGCAGCTTAGCAGGGAGCAATCAGCCCCAGCATTTT. Protein: CASSLAGSNQPQHF.

The chain employs TRBV21-1 and TRBJ1-2. TRBV21-1 is classified as a pseudogene. The CDR3 is 15 amino acids. The CDR3: CARDRRLTEYYGYTF. The CDR3 DNA sequence: TGTGCCCGAGACCGGAGGCTAACTGAATACTATGGCTACACCTTC.

The chain employs TRBV6-5 and TRBJ1-5, with TRBD1 matching 7 bases. Germline CDR1 is MNHEY and CDR2 is SVGAGI. V lost 6 bases and J lost 9; bases outside the gene matches: 8. This CDR3 comprises 13 residues. CDR3 nucleotide sequence: TGTGCCAGCAGGACAGGGATTGAGGGGCCCCAGCATTTT. It specifies CASRTGIEGPQHF.

This sequence joins TRBV5-6 and TRBJ2-1; D uncertain. Trimming cost V 4 bases and J 11 bases, with 10 bases left between them. CDR3 length: 11 residues. Germline CDR1 is SGHDT and CDR2 is YYEEEE. CDR3 sequence: CASSASDKQFF. CDR3 nucleotides: TGTGCCAGCAGCGCCTCTGACAAGCAGTTCTTC.

The chain combines TRBV14 with TRBJ1-2; 7 bases line up with TRBD1. CDR1 and CDR2 from the germline V gene are SGHDN and FVKESK. The CDR3 covers 14 residues. The V segment lost 0 bases and the J segment 5 bases; nucleotides outside the gene matches: 3. CDR3 coding DNA: TGTGCCAGCAGCCAAGATTTACAGGGGTATGGCTACACCTTC. It is translated as CASSQDLQGYGYTF.

The chain uses TRBV10-3 and TRBJ2-7, with D perhaps TRBD2 (6 bases). CDR3 length: 13 amino acids. The V gene's germline CDR1 is ENHRY and CDR2 SYGVKD. V lost 2 bases and J 5 bases, leaving 10 bases between the germline ends. CDR3 sequence (DNA): TGTGCCATCAGTGAGCCGGGGGTGGACGAGCAGTACGTC. As protein: CAISEPGVDEQYV.

This chain joins TRBV18 and TRBJ1-4, with 7 positions matching TRBD1. Germline values: CDR1 KGHSH, CDR2 LQKENI. V gave up 2 bases and J gave up 8 bases; unmatched junction bases: 14. The CDR3 extends over 17 amino acids. The CDR3 bases are TGTGCCAGCTCACCAGGGACAGTTAATCAGGATGGCGAAAAACTGTTTTTT. Amino acid sequence: CASSPGTVNQDGEKLFF.

This clone was observed a single time. The genes are TRBV30 and TRBJ1-5; D possibly corresponds to TRBD1 (5 bases). Germline V lookup: CDR1 GTSNPN, CDR2 SVGIG (reference sequence). V gave up 0 bases and J gave up 3 bases, with 18 bases separating them. CDR3 length: 17 amino acids. The CDR3 DNA follows: TGTGCCTGGAGTGTAGTGGGGCCAGACACGGCCAATCAGCCCCAGCATTTT. This sequence encodes CAWSVVGPDTANQPQHF.

The chain recombines TRBV9 with TRBJ1-3; D gene unclear. Germline lookup yields CDR1 SGDLS and CDR2 YYNGEE. The CDR3 contains 14 residues. V was shortened by 3 bases and J by 0 bases, with 7 bases between the two germline ends. In nucleotides, the CDR3 is TGTGCCAGCAGCGCCACAAGCTCTGGAAACACCATATATTTT. This sequence encodes CASSATSSGNTIYF. Drawing the rest from reference TRBV9 and TRBJ1-3, the complete variable domain is DSGVTQTPKHLITATGQRVTLRCSPRSGDLSVYWYQQSLDQGLQFLIQYYNGEERAKGNILERFSAQQFPDLHSELNLSSLELGDSALYFCASSATSSGNTIYFGEGSWLTVV.

J is TRBJ1-1 and V is TRBV13; maybe TRBD1 (5 bases). V lost 3 bases, J lost 2 bases, and 10 bases lay in between. Per the germline V gene, CDR1 is PRHDT and CDR2 is FYEKMQ (reference sequence). The CDR3 consists of 14 residues. CDR3 DNA sequence: TGTGCCAGCAGCTTGGGCGGGGGAAACACTGAAGCTTTCTTT. Translation: CASSLGGGNTEAFF. The variable domain in full, completed from reference TRBV13 and TRBJ1-1, reads AAGVIQSPRHLIKEKRETATLKCYPIPRHDTVYWYQQGPGQDPQFLISFYEKMQSDKGSIPDRFSAQQFSDYHSELNMSSLELGDSALYFCASSLGGGNTEAFFGQGTRLTVV.

The chain combines TRBV19 with TRBJ1-5, with a weak D call TRBD1 (6 bases). CDR1 LNHDA and CDR2 SQIVND come from the germline V gene (reference sequence). This CDR3 spans 15 amino acids. V was pared by 5 bases and J by 3 bases, with 14 bases between. The CDR3 DNA sequence: TGTGCCAGTAGTCCAGGGGACGGTCACAATCAGCCCCAGCATTTT. Its translation: CASSPGDGHNQPQHF.

This rearrangement joins TRBV7-6 to TRBJ2-2, with 8 positions matching TRBD1. V shed 3 bases and J 2 bases; nucleotides not matched to a gene: 8. CDR3 size: 17 residues. Germline loops: CDR1 SGHVS, CDR2 FNYEAQ. The CDR3 is CASSFPRTGLNTGELFF. The DNA for the CDR3 is TGTGCCAGCAGCTTCCCCCGGACAGGGCTAAACACCGGGGAGCTGTTTTTT.